This TCR beta chain is drawn from a study of CD8+ T cells in alopecia areata. Findings and caveats of the study: In scalp samples, resident alphabeta T cells of normal skin are also sequenced. Lesional scalp exceeded normal scalp in clonality, especially in alopecia totalis/universalis.

In each case, RNA was isolated and then reverse transcribed into cDNA as the sequencing template. Assay used: immunoSEQ multiplex PCR; TCRdb lists only in-frame clones, some missing. This sample has more than 95,000 clones, with roughly half found just once. V gave up 3 bases and J gave up 2 bases, with 17 bases separating them. The CDR3 totals 17 residues. The sorting of PBMCs gave CD4+ and CD8+ T cells. About this clone: Its antigen is not identified.

The V and J genes are TRBV23-1 and TRBJ1-5; D is unresolved. TRBV23-1 is treated as an ORF (open reading frame) with a function not yet certain. The sample was CD4+ T cells sorted from blood. This TCR was sampled from a human donor in good health. The CDR3 region is CASSHLGYIHCNQPQHF. The CDR3 DNA reads as TGCGCCAGCAGTCATCTTGGTTACATTCATTGCAATCAGCCCCAGCATTTT.